This T cell receptor (beta chain) was identified in a study of CD8+ T cells in alopecia areata. The V and J ends lost 3 bases and 4 bases respectively, with 8 bases between them. Germline values: CDR1 SNHLY, CDR2 FYNNEI. CDR3 size: 13 residues. Following RNA extraction, reverse transcription yielded cDNA that acted as the sequencing template. Repertoires were generated with immunoSEQ multiplex PCR, while TCRdb's copy carries only in-frame clones and drops some. The sample yields approximately 170,000 clones, approximately 56% seen once. This clone has at least ten counts. Its target is unknown. Indicated treatment: oral pan-JAK inhibitor, 5-10 mg twice daily. It was from PBMCs that CD4+ and CD8+ T cells were sorted. Overall study findings and caveats: Tofacitinib did not eliminate many expanded lesional clones from scalp or blood. Higher clonality was seen in lesional scalp than in normal scalp, especially in alopecia totalis/universalis.

This TCR derives from a human donor with alopecia areata. The chain joins TRBV2 to TRBJ2-3; no firm D call. Specimen: CD4+ T cells sorted from blood, collected at week 4, from a patient treated with tofacitinib. CDR3: CASSDQRADTQYF. The CDR3, as DNA: TGTGCCAGCAGTGACCAAAGGGCAGATACGCAGTATTTT.